Following are 16 T cell receptor beta chains from one sample sequenced in a study of early T cells in non-severe SARS-CoV-2 infection. TCRdb reprocessed the 5' RACE reads via MiXCR and lists one record per CDR3 protein. The sample records approximately 47,000 distinct CDR3 sequences, about 6% being singletons. The sequences come from whole blood, collected at baseline. All receptors derive from an adult who was a healthcare worker with PCR-confirmed SARS-CoV-2 infection or an uninfected control (not recorded which).

The V and J genes are TRBV5-4 and TRBJ1-1; D unresolved. This CDR3 spans 13 amino acids. Germline-derived CDR1 and CDR2 are SGHNT and YYREEE (reference sequence). Trimming left V 5 bases short and J 11 bases short, with 19 bases between. This chain's CDR3 is CASSLDAQMGAFF. As DNA, the CDR3 is TGTGCCAGCAGTCTGGACGCTCAAATGGGGGCTTTCTTT.

In this sample, this clonotype turned up many times. The chain combines TRBV19 with TRBJ1-5, with D unclear. CDR3 size: 14 residues. Between the trimmed V and J ends, which lost 10 bases and 0 bases, there was a span of 13 bases. Germline CDR1 is LNHDA and CDR2 is SQIVND (reference sequence). As DNA, the CDR3 is TGTGCCACCCGACGGACTACTAGCAATCAGCCCCAGCATTTT. Translation gives CATRRTTSNQPQHF.

This clonotype was detected a few times. J is TRBJ2-2 and V is TRBV4-3, with 7 bases that match TRBD2. This CDR3 comprises 16 residues. The V and J ends lost 0 bases and 5 bases, in that order; junction bases with no gene match: 6. Germline-derived CDR1 and CDR2 are LGHNA and YSLEER. CDR3 coding DNA: TGCGCCAGCAGCCAAGATCCGGCCGGGGGGACCGGGGAGCTGTTTTTT. Residues: CASSQDPAGGTGELFF.

This clonotype came up many times. V gene TRBV7-2 combines with J gene TRBJ1-5; perhaps TRBD1 as D (5 bases). The V end was cut by 1 base, the J end by 0 bases, with 19 bases between. The CDR3 is 19 residues long. Looked up from germline, CDR1 is SGHTA and CDR2 is FQGNSA. The DNA for the CDR3 is TGTGCCAGCAGCTTAGGGTTTCTGGGACTTCCGTATAGCAATCAGCCCCAGCATTTT. This gives the protein CASSLGFLGLPYSNQPQHF.

This clonotype was picked up a small number of times. This chain joins TRBV20-1 and TRBJ2-7, with TRBD2 matching over 11 bases. This CDR3 has 16 residues. The germline V gene has CDR1 DFQATT and CDR2 SNEGSKA (reference sequence). Trimming removed 5 bases from V and 4 bases from J; junction bases left unmatched: 13. This CDR3 is CSAFPTTSGSGYEQYF. For the CDR3, the DNA is TGCAGTGCTTTTCCCACTACTAGCGGGAGCGGGTACGAGCAGTACTTC.

This clonotype has ten or more counts. This chain links TRBV12-3 or TRBV12-4 with TRBJ2-1; 8 bases fit TRBD1. The CDR3 consists of 13 residues. V lost 6 bases and J lost 8; bases outside the gene matches: 6. The DNA for the CDR3 is TGTGCCAGCAGCACAGGGGGGAGGTATGAGCAGTTCTTC. Protein product: CASSTGGRYEQFF.

The V call is TRBV7-6, the J call TRBJ1-4, with D possibly TRBD1 on 6 matching bases. The CDR3 consists of 18 residues. V lost 1 base and J lost 0, with 15 bases in between. The germline V gene encodes CDR1 SGHVS and CDR2 FNYEAQ. Here the CDR3 reads CASSLEGRGRATNEKLFF. CDR3 DNA: TGTGCCAGCAGCTTAGAGGGCAGGGGAAGAGCAACTAATGAAAAACTGTTTTTT.

This clonotype has at least ten counts. The V gene is TRBV18, the J gene TRBJ2-7, with D uncertain. Trimming pared 8 bases from V and 4 bases from J, leaving 12 bases between. CDR3 length: 12 amino acids. The germline V gene has CDR1 KGHSH and CDR2 LQKENI. The CDR3 nucleotides read TGTGCCAGCAGCCCGGGTGGTTACGAGCAGTACTTC. Residues: CASSPGGYEQYF.

This clonotype has only one observation. A much larger clone differs by one base, so this may be a read error. The chain employs TRBV10-3 and TRBJ2-1; the D gene is possibly TRBD2 (6 bases). Germline V gene data show CDR1 as ENHRY and CDR2 as SYGVKD. The CDR3 extends over 14 amino acids. The CDR3 loop is CAIGGEIAYNGQFF. In DNA form, the CDR3 reads TGTGCCATCGGCGGGGAAATCGCCTACAATGGGCAGTTCTTC.

Ten or more counts support this clonotype. This chain uses TRBV3-1 with TRBJ1-5; 11 nucleotides line up with TRBD1. V was pared by 0 bases and J by 0 bases, with 4 bases of the junction left unmatched. The CDR3 runs to 18 residues. The germline V gene encodes CDR1 LGHDT and CDR2 YNNKEL (reference sequence). CDR3 amino acids: CASSQDGQGAYSNQPQHF. The CDR3 nucleotides are TGTGCCAGCAGCCAAGACGGACAGGGGGCTTATAGCAATCAGCCCCAGCATTTT.

This clonotype was found many times. This chain uses TRBV10-3 with TRBJ2-5, with D possibly TRBD1 on 6 matching bases. Per germline, CDR1 ENHRY and CDR2 SYGVKD. The V and J ends lost 2 bases and 5 bases respectively, with 9 bases between them. The CDR3 runs to 13 residues. The CDR3 DNA follows: TGTGCCATCAGTGAGGGACAGCAGGAGACCCAGTACTTC. Protein sequence: CAISEGQQETQYF.

This clonotype was seen repeatedly, ten times or more. The DNA for the CDR3 is TGTGCCAGCAGTATAAGCGGGAGTGGCTACAATGAGCAGTTCTTC. This codes for CASSISGSGYNEQFF. The rearrangement links TRBV12-3 or TRBV12-4 to TRBJ2-1, with 8 bases lining up with TRBD2. V trimming: 5 bases; J trimming: 3 bases; junction bases outside the gene matches: 6. This CDR3 has 15 amino acids.

This clonotype showed up many times. V usage is TRBV29-1 and J usage is TRBJ1-1; TRBD1 is a possible D gene (6 bases). Per the germline V gene, CDR1 is SQVTM and CDR2 is ANQGSEA. V lost 6 bases and J 8 bases, leaving 19 bases between the germline ends. The CDR3 runs to 13 residues. DNA for the CDR3: TGCAGCGTGCAAGTGACAGGCGCGGGCGAAGCTTTCTTT. This encodes CSVQVTGAGEAFF.

This clonotype was counted a few times. This chain joins TRBV15 and TRBJ2-6; 11 bases are a match to TRBD2. The V gene end was trimmed by 1 base and the J gene end by 0 bases; junction bases not matched to a gene: 2. CDR3 size: 18 residues. The V gene's germline CDR1 is LNHNV and CDR2 YYDKDF (reference sequence). This chain's CDR3 is CATSRGLAGRSGANVLTF. Here the CDR3 DNA reads TGTGCCACCAGCAGAGGACTAGCGGGACGCTCTGGGGCCAACGTCCTGACTTTC.

This clonotype was recorded once. The chain combines TRBV5-6 with TRBJ1-1; 7 bases match TRBD1. The V gene's germline CDR1 is SGHDT and CDR2 YYEEEE. V trimming: 3 bases; J trimming: 4 bases; junction bases outside the gene matches: 6. This CDR3 region has 14 residues. In DNA form, the CDR3 reads TGTGCCAGCAGCTGGAGGGGGCTGGCCACTGAAGCTTTCTTT. As protein: CASSWRGLATEAFF.

Many counts were recorded for this clonotype. The rearrangement joins TRBV10-1 to TRBJ2-2; unclear D gene. The CDR3 covers 11 residues. Trimming left V 3 bases short and J 7 bases short, with 3 bases between. CDR1 is WNHNN and CDR2 is SYGVQD in the germline V gene (reference sequence). The CDR3 here is CASSDGGELFF. CDR3 sequence (DNA): TGCGCCAGCAGTGATGGCGGGGAGCTGTTTTTT.